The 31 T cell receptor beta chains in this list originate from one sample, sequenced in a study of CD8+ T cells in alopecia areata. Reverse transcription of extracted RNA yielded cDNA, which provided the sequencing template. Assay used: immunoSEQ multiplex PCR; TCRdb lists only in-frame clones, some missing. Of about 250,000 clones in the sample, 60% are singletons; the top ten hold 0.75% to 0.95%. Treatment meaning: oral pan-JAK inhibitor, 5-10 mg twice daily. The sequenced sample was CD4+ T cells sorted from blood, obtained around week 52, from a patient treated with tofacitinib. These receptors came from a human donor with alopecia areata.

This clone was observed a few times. In DNA form, the CDR3 reads TGTGCCAGCAGCTCTCAGCGGGGGGCCGGCTACGAGCAGTACTTC. Its translation is CASSSQRGAGYEQYF. This chain uses TRBV7-2 with TRBJ2-7, with 9 positions matching TRBD2. V trimming: 4 bases; J trimming: 3 bases; junction bases outside the gene matches: 7. CDR3 length: 15 residues. Per the germline V gene, CDR1 is SGHTA and CDR2 is FQGNSA.

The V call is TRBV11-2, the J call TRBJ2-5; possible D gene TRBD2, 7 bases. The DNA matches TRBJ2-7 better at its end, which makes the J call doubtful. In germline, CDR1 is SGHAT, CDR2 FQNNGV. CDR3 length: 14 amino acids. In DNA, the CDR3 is TGTGCCAGCAGCCTCGAGGGGGGGGCCGCCGAGCAGTACTTC. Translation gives CASSLEGGAAEQYF.

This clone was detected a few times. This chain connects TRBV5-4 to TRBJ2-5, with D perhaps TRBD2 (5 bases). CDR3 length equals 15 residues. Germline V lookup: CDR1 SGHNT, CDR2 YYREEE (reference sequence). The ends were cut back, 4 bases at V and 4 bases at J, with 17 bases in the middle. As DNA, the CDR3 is TGTGCCAGCAGCCCGACGGGGAGAACGACAGAGACCCAGTACTTC. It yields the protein CASSPTGRTTETQYF.

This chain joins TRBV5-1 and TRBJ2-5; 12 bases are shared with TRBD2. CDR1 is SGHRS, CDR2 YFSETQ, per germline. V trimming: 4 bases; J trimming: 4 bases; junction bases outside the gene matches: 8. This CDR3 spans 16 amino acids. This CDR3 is CASSAGLAGRGETQYF. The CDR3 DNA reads TGCGCCAGCAGCGCGGGACTAGCGGGCCGTGGAGAGACCCAGTACTTC.

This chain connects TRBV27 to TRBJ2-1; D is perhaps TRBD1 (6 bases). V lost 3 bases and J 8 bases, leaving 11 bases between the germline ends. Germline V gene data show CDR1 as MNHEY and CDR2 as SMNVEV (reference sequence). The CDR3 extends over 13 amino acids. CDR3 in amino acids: CASSFTGRDEQFF. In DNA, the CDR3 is TGTGCCAGCAGTTTCACAGGGAGAGATGAGCAGTTCTTC.

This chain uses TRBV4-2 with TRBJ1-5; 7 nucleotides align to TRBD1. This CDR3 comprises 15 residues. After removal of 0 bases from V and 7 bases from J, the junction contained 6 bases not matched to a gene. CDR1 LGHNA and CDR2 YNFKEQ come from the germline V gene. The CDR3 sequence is CASSQDADRDQPQHF. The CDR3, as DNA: TGTGCCAGCAGCCAAGATGCCGACAGGGACCAGCCCCAGCATTTT.

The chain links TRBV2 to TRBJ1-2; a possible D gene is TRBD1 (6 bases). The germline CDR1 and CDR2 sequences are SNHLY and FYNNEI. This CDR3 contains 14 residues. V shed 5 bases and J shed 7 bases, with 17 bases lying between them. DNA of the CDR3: TGTGCCAGCAGTCTGGACTCTGGGGGGGCTGGCTACACCTTC. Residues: CASSLDSGGAGYTF.

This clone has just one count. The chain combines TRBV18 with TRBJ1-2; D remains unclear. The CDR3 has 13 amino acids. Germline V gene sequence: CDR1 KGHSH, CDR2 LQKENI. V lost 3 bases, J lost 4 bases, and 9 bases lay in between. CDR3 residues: CASSPDGTYGYTF. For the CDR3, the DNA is TGTGCCAGCTCACCGGACGGAACCTATGGCTACACCTTC.

The CDR3 protein is CSVGSKLGTDTQYF. In nucleotides, the CDR3 is TGCAGCGTTGGCTCAAAATTGGGTACAGATACGCAGTATTTT. The rearrangement uses TRBV29-1 and TRBJ2-3; D gene unclear. Germline V gene sequence: CDR1 SQVTM, CDR2 ANQGSEA. The CDR3 has 14 amino acids. Trimming left V 4 bases short and J 3 bases short, with 14 bases between.

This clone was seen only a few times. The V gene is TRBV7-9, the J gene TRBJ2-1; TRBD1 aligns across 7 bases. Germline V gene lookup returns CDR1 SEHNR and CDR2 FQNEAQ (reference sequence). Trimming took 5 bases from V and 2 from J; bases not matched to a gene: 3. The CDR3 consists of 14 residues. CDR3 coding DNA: TGTGCCAGCAGCGTCGACAGGGCCTACAATGAGCAGTTCTTC. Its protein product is CASSVDRAYNEQFF.

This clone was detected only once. The CDR3 spells CASSEWASGGNEQYF. The CDR3 DNA follows: TGTGCCAGCAGTGAATGGGCTAGCGGGGGAAACGAGCAGTACTTC. The chain joins TRBV25-1 to TRBJ2-7, with 10 bases fitting TRBD2. This CDR3 has 15 residues. CDR1 and CDR2 (germline): MGHDK, SYGVNS. Trimming cost V 1 base and J 5 bases; bases outside gene matches: 5.

The CDR3 spells CASSVGSRGVDETQYF. In DNA, the CDR3 is TGTGCCAGCAGCGTAGGGTCCCGGGGGGTTGACGAGACCCAGTACTTC. This chain connects TRBV9 to TRBJ2-5; 7 nucleotides agree with TRBD2. CDR3 length: 16 amino acids. Germline V gene lookup returns CDR1 SGDLS and CDR2 YYNGEE. V gave up 0 bases and J gave up 5 bases; unmatched junction bases: 10.

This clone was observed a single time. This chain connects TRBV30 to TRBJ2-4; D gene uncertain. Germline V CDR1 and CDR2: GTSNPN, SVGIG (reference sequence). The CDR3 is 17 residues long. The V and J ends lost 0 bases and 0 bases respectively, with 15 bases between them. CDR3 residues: CAWSVRGRTLAKNIQYF. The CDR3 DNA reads TGTGCCTGGAGTGTCCGCGGCCGGACCCTAGCCAAAAACATTCAGTACTTC.

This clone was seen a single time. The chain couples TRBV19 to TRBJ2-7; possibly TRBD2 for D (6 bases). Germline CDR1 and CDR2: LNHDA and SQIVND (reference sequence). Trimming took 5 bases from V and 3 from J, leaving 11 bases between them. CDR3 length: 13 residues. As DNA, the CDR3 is TGTGCCAGTAGTCTCAAGACTAGCTACGAGCAGTACTTC. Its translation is CASSLKTSYEQYF.

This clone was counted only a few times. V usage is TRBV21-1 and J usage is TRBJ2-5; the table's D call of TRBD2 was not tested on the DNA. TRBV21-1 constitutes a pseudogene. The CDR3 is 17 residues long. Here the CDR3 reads CASSSQTSGVPGETQYF. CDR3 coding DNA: TGTGCCAGCAGCTCCCAAACTAGCGGGGTGCCTGGTGAGACCCAGTACTTC.

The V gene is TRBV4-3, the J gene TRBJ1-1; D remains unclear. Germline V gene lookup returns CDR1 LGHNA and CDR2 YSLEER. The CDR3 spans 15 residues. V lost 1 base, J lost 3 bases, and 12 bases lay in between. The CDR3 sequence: CASSQAGTGHTEAFF. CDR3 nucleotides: TGCGCCAGCAGCCAAGCGGGCACCGGGCACACTGAAGCTTTCTTT.

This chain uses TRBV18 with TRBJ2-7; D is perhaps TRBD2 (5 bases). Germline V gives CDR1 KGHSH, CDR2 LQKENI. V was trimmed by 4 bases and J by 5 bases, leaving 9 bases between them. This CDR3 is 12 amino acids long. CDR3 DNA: TGTGCCAGCTCACAGCGGACGGACGAGCAGTACTTC. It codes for CASSQRTDEQYF.

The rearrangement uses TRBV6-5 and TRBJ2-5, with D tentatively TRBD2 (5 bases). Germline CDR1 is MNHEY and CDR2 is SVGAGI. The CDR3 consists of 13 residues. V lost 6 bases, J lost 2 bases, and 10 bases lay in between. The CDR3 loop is CASSRTEQETQYF. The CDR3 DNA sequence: TGTGCCAGCAGCCGGACTGAACAAGAGACCCAGTACTTC.

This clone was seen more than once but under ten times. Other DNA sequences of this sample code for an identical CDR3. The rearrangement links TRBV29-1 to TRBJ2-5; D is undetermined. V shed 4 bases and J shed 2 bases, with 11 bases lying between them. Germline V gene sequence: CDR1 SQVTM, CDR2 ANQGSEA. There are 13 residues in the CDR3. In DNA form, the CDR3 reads TGCAGCGTTGTAAGAACTTCACAAGAGACCCAGTACTTC. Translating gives CSVVRTSQETQYF.

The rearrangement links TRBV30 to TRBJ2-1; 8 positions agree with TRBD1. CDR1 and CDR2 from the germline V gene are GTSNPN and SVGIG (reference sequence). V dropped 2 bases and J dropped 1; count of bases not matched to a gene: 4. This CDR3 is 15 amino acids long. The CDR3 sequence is CAWSKDRVSYNEQFF. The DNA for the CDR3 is TGTGCCTGGAGTAAGGACAGGGTTTCCTACAATGAGCAGTTCTTC.

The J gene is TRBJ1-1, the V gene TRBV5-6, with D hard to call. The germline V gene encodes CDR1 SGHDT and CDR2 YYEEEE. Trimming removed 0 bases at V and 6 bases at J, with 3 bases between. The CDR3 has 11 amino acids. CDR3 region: CASSLVSEAFF. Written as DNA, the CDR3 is TGTGCCAGCAGCTTGGTCTCTGAAGCTTTCTTT.

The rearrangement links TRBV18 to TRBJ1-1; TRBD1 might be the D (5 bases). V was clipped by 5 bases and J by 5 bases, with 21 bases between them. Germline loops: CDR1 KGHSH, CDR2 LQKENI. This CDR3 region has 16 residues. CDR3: CASSSLPDKIKTEAFF. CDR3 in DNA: TGTGCCAGCTCATCGCTCCCGGACAAGATCAAGACTGAAGCTTTCTTT. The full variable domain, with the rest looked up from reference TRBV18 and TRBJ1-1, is NAGVMQNPRHLVRRRGQEARLRCSPMKGHSHVYWYRQLPEEGLKFMVYLQKENIIDESGMPKERFSAEFPKEGPSILRIQQVVRGDSAAYFCASSSLPDKIKTEAFFGQGTRLTVV.

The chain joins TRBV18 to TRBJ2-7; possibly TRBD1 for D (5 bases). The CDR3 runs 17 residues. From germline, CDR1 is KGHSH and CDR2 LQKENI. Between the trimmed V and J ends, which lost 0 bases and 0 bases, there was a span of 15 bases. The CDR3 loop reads CASSPPGQLRYSYEQYF. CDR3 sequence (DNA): TGTGCCAGCTCACCACCCGGACAATTGCGTTACTCCTACGAGCAGTACTTC.

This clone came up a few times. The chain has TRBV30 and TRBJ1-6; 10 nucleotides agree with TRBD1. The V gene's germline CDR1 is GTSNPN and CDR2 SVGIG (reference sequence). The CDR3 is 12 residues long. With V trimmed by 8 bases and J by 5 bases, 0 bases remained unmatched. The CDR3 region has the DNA TGTGCCGGACAGGGGGATAATTCACCCCTCCACTTT. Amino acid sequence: CAGQGDNSPLHF.

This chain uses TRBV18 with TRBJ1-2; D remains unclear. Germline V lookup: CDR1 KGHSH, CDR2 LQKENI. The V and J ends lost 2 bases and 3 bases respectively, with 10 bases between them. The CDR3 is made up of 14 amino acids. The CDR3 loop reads CASSPTSSDYGYTF. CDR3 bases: TGTGCCAGCTCACCAACGTCCTCCGACTATGGCTACACCTTC.

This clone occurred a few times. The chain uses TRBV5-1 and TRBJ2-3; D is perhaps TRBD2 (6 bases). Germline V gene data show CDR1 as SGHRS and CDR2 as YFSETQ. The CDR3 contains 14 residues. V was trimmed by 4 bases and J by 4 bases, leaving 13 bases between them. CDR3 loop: CASSPGGAADTQYF. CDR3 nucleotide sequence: TGCGCCAGCAGCCCCGGAGGGGCCGCAGATACGCAGTATTTT.

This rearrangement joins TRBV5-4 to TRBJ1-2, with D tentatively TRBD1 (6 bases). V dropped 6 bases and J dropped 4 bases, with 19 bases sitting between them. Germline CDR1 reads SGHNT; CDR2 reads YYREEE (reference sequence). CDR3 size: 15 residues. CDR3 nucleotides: TGTGCCAGCACCACGATGAAGGGACATTCCTATGGCTACACCTTC. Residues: CASTTMKGHSYGYTF.

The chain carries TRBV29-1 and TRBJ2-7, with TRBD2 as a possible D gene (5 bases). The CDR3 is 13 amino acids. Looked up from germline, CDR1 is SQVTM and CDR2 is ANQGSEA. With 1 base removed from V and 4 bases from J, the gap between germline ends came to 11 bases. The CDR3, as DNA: TGCAGCGTTGAAGCGGAACCGGGGTACGAGCAGTACTTC. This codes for CSVEAEPGYEQYF.

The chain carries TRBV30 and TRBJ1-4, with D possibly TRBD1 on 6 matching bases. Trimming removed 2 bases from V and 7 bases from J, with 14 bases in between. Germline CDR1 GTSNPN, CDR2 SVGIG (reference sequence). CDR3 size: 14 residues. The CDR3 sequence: CAWSPVSRGEKLFF. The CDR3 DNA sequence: TGTGCCTGGAGTCCCGTATCCAGGGGTGAAAAACTGTTTTTT.

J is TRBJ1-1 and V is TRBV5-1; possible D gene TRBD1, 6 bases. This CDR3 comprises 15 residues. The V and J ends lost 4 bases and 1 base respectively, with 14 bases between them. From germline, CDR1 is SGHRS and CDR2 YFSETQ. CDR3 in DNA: TGCGCCAGCAGCCTGACAGGATGGGGGAACACTGAAGCTTTCTTT. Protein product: CASSLTGWGNTEAFF.

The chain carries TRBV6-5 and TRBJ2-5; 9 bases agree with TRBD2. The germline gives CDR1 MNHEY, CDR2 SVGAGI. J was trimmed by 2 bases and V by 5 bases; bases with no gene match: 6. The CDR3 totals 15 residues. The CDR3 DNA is TGTGCCAGCAGTCTTGGGACTAGCCGACAAGAGACCCAGTACTTC. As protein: CASSLGTSRQETQYF.